Below are 21 T cell receptor beta chains sequenced from a single sample in a study of shared clonotypes between healthy human individuals. Generated by immunoSEQ multiplex PCR, the TCRdb table keeps only in-frame clones and is missing some. Of approximately 2.4 million clones listed, 90% to 97% are singletons. The sequenced sample consisted of naive CD4+ T cells sorted from blood. The subset: CD45RA+ positively selected. The receptors were gathered from a man between 18 and 29 years old in good health.

The CDR3 here is CATSSRTYGSSYNEQFF. The CDR3, as DNA: TGTGCCACCAGCAGCCGAACCTACGGCAGCTCCTACAATGAGCAGTTCTTC. The chain uses TRBV15 and TRBJ2-1, with D uncertain. Trimming left V 3 bases short and J 0 bases short, with 15 bases between. CDR1 is LNHNV, CDR2 YYDKDF, per germline (reference sequence). There are 17 residues in the CDR3. The full variable domain, rest sourced from reference TRBV15 and TRBJ2-1, is DAMVIQNPRYQVTQFGKPVTLSCSQTLNHNVMYWYQQKSSQAPKLLFHYYDKDFNNEADTPDNFQSRRPNTSFCFLDIRSPGLGDTAMYLCATSSRTYGSSYNEQFFGPGTRLTVL.

The V gene is TRBV6-5, the J gene TRBJ1-4; D unresolved. The germline V gene encodes CDR1 MNHEY and CDR2 SVGAGI. Trimming took 0 bases from V and 7 from J, leaving 9 bases between them. This CDR3 comprises 14 residues. CDR3 sequence: CASSYSNGREKLFF. Here the CDR3 DNA reads TGTGCCAGCAGTTACTCGAATGGGCGTGAAAAACTGTTTTTT.

This sequence joins TRBV5-3 and TRBJ1-6; TRBD1 agrees at 7 bases. TRBV5-3 is an ORF for which the function is uncertain. After removal of 0 bases from V and 7 bases from J, the junction contained 1 base not matched to a gene. The CDR3 is 14 amino acids. The CDR3 DNA sequence: TGTGCCAGAAGCTTGGGCAGGGGGAATTCACCCCTCCACTTT. Translated: CARSLGRGNSPLHF.

The chain couples TRBV20-1 to TRBJ2-2; D is ambiguous. The CDR3 has 11 residues. From germline, CDR1 is DFQATT and CDR2 SNEGSKA (reference sequence). Trimming took off 3 bases at V and 7 bases at J, with 6 bases between the two ends. CDR3 bases: TGCAGTGCTAGTCCCGGCGGGGAGCTGTTTTTT. Protein product: CSASPGGELFF.

The chain recombines TRBV2 with TRBJ1-5; TRBD1 matches 8 bases. Germline CDR1 reads SNHLY; CDR2 reads FYNNEI. Trimming took 6 bases from V and 1 from J; bases not matched to a gene: 5. CDR3 length: 15 residues. The CDR3, as DNA: TGTGCCAGCAGCAACGACAGGGGAAGCAATCAGCCCCAGCATTTT. Amino acids: CASSNDRGSNQPQHF.

In its sample, this clone was seen once. The CDR3 protein is CASSSGTTTGELFF. In nucleotides, the CDR3 is TGCGCCAGCAGCTCCGGGACGACTACTGGGGAGCTGTTTTTT. The chain couples TRBV5-1 to TRBJ2-2, with D perhaps matching TRBD1 or TRBD2 (5 bases each). CDR3 length: 14 residues. V was trimmed by 3 bases and J by 8 bases, leaving 14 bases between them. Germline-derived CDR1 and CDR2 are SGHRS and YFSETQ.

The gene calls are TRBV19 and TRBJ1-5; TRBD1 matches 7 bases. Germline V gene lookup returns CDR1 LNHDA and CDR2 SQIVND (reference sequence). V gave up 5 bases and J gave up 2 bases; unmatched junction bases: 3. The CDR3 is 14 amino acids. CDR3: CASSEGAGNQPQHF. The CDR3 DNA sequence: TGTGCCAGTAGTGAGGGGGCTGGCAATCAGCCCCAGCATTTT.

The chain couples TRBV7-9 to TRBJ2-1; D remains ambiguous. Germline CDR1 reads SEHNR; CDR2 reads FQNEAQ (reference sequence). The CDR3 runs to 13 residues. Trimming took off 5 bases at V and 4 bases at J, with 9 bases between the two ends. The CDR3 protein is CASSQATYNEQFF. The CDR3 nucleotides read TGTGCCAGCAGCCAGGCTACGTACAATGAGCAGTTCTTC.

The V gene is TRBV5-1, the J gene TRBJ1-1, with D possibly matching TRBD1 (6 bases). Per the germline V gene, CDR1 is SGHRS and CDR2 is YFSETQ. Trimming stripped 0 bases from V and 3 bases from J, with 12 bases between. The CDR3 extends over 15 amino acids. CDR3 sequence: CASSLGSGAYTEAFF. In DNA form, the CDR3 reads TGCGCCAGCAGCTTGGGGTCAGGGGCGTACACTGAAGCTTTCTTT.

The chain links TRBV18 to TRBJ1-1; D remains unclear. V shed 1 base and J shed 3 bases, with 9 bases lying between them. The CDR3 spans 14 residues. Germline V gene sequence: CDR1 KGHSH, CDR2 LQKENI. The chain's CDR3 is CASSPLARDTEAFF. The CDR3, as DNA: TGTGCCAGCTCACCACTTGCAAGGGACACTGAAGCTTTCTTT.

V usage is TRBV6-6 and J usage is TRBJ1-2; D is undetermined. The CDR3 covers 16 residues. With 6 bases removed from V and 2 bases from J, the gap between germline ends came to 19 bases. Germline V gene lookup returns CDR1 MNHNY and CDR2 SVGAGI (reference sequence). The CDR3 DNA reads TGTGCCAGCAGCCGGCCGGGGATGGGGTGGAACTATGGCTACACCTTC. Amino acid sequence: CASSRPGMGWNYGYTF.

This rearrangement joins TRBV10-3 to TRBJ2-7; unclear D gene. The CDR3 spans 14 residues. V lost 10 bases and J lost 2, with 18 bases in between. The V gene's germline CDR1 is ENHRY and CDR2 SYGVKD. CDR3 sequence: CATLSPFTTYEQYF. The CDR3, as DNA: TGTGCCACCTTATCTCCCTTCACAACCTACGAGCAGTACTTC.

This chain joins TRBV21-1 and TRBJ2-7; whether TRBD1, the table's D call, matches the DNA was not checked. TRBV21-1 corresponds to a pseudogene. The CDR3 runs to 16 residues. The CDR3 bases are TGTGCCAGCAGCAGTCGTGGGGGACAGGGTGCCTACGAGCAGTACTTC. Its translation is CASSSRGGQGAYEQYF.

This chain joins TRBV6-5 and TRBJ2-2; D is ambiguous. The germline V and J ends were trimmed by 6 bases and 9 bases, with 11 bases remaining between them. This CDR3 has 12 amino acids. Germline CDR1 and CDR2: MNHEY and SVGAGI. This CDR3 is CASSRDRRELFF. CDR3 coding DNA: TGTGCCAGCAGCCGCGACCGCCGGGAGCTGTTTTTT.

The chain combines TRBV10-3 with TRBJ2-7; 12 bases are shared with TRBD1. Germline V CDR1 and CDR2: ENHRY, SYGVKD. The junction had 2 bases not matched to a gene; V was cut back by 7 bases and J by 1 base. This CDR3 region has 14 residues. Here the CDR3 reads CAIMGQGASYEQYF. CDR3 sequence (DNA): TGTGCCATCATGGGACAGGGGGCTTCCTACGAGCAGTACTTC.

The V call is TRBV5-1, the J call TRBJ1-3; D gene unclear. This CDR3 comprises 13 residues. Germline-derived CDR1 and CDR2 are SGHRS and YFSETQ. V lost 1 base and J lost 4, with 6 bases in between. The CDR3 region is CASSLSPGNTIYF. DNA for the CDR3: TGCGCCAGCAGCTTGAGCCCAGGAAACACCATATATTTT.

The V gene is TRBV5-1, the J gene TRBJ2-1; TRBD1 agrees at 9 bases. Per the germline V gene, CDR1 is SGHRS and CDR2 is YFSETQ. After removal of 7 bases from V and 7 bases from J, the junction contained 9 bases not matched to a gene. The CDR3 totals 14 residues. CDR3 loop: CASQGQGNRNEQFF. In DNA form, the CDR3 reads TGCGCCAGCCAGGGACAGGGAAATAGGAATGAGCAGTTCTTC.

This chain connects TRBV30 to TRBJ1-2; D is possibly TRBD1 (6 bases). The CDR3 totals 19 residues. The V gene lost 2 bases and the J gene lost 1 base, with 26 bases spanning the gap. Germline-derived CDR1 and CDR2 are GTSNPN and SVGIG (reference sequence). The DNA for the CDR3 is TGTGCCTGGAGTATGGACGGGGGGCTAAAGGTATTGGGTAACTATGGCTACACCTTC. It specifies CAWSMDGGLKVLGNYGYTF.

This clone was picked up one time. The rearrangement uses TRBV7-2 and TRBJ2-3; 10 bases are shared with TRBD2. The trim removed 5 bases at V and 6 bases at J, leaving 5 bases unmatched. Per germline, CDR1 SGHTA and CDR2 FQGNSA. CDR3 length: 14 amino acids. The CDR3 protein is CASSPGLAKDTQYF. CDR3 bases: TGTGCCAGCAGCCCGGGACTAGCGAAGGATACGCAGTATTTT.

The gene calls are TRBV6-1 and TRBJ2-7, with D tentatively TRBD2 (5 bases). V lost 7 bases and J 0 bases, leaving 13 bases between the germline ends. The CDR3 has 14 amino acids. The germline V gene has CDR1 MNHNS and CDR2 SASEGT. CDR3 protein: CASKEDLASYEQYF. CDR3 DNA sequence: TGTGCCAGCAAGGAGGACCTAGCCTCCTACGAGCAGTACTTC.

The V call is TRBV9, the J call TRBJ2-7; D perhaps matches TRBD1 (6 bases). Germline CDR1 reads SGDLS; CDR2 reads YYNGEE. The germline V and J ends were trimmed by 0 bases and 0 bases, with 13 bases remaining between them. The length of the CDR3 is 16 residues. For the CDR3, the DNA is TGTGCCAGCAGCGTAGATGGACAGCCATCCTCCTACGAGCAGTACTTC. This encodes CASSVDGQPSSYEQYF.